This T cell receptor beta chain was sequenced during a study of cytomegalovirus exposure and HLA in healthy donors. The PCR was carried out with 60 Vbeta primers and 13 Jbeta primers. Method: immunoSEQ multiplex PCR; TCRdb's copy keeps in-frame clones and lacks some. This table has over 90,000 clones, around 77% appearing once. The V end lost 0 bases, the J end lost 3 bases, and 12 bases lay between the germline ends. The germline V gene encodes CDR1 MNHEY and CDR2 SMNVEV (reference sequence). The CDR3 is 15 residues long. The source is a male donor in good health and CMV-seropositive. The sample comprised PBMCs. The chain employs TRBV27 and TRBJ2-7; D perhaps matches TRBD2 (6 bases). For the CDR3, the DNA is TGTGCCAGCAGTTTATCGGCGGGATCTTTCTACGAGCAGTACTTC. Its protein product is CASSLSAGSFYEQYF.